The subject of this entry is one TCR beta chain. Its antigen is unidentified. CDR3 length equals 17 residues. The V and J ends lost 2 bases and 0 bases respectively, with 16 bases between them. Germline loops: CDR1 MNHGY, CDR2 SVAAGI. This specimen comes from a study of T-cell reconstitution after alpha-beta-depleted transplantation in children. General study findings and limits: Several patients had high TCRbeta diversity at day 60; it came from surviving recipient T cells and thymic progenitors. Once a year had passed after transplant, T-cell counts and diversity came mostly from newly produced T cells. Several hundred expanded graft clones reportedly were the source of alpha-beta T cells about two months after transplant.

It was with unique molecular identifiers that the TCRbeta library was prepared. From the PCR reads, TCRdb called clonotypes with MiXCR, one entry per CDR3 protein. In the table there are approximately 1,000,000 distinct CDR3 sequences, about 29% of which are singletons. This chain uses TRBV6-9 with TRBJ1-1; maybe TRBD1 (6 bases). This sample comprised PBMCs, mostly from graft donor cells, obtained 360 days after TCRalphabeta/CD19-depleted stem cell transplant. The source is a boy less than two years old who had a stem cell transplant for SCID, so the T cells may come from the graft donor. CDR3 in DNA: TGTGCCAGCAGTTATCGGGCAGGGGCGTCCGTGAACACTGAAGCTTTCTTT. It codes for CASSYRAGASVNTEAFF.